These 30 T cell receptor beta chains came from one sample sequenced in a study of glioma-infiltrating T cells. TCR alpha and beta CDR3 regions were amplified from RNA using iRepertoire nested multiplex PCR. TCRdb called the multiplex PCR reads again in MiXCR, with one record for every CDR3 protein. The sample consists of 44,000 or so distinct CDR3 sequences, 20% to 25% of them appearing once. Specimen: glioma tissue, nonneoplastic brain tissue, or PBMCs (not recorded which). These receptor sequences come from a human donor with low-grade glioma or glioblastoma, undergoing nonglioma brain surgery, or in good health (not recorded which).

This clonotype has at least ten counts. The gene calls are TRBV2 and TRBJ2-1; 9 bases map to TRBD1. Germline CDR1 SNHLY, CDR2 FYNNEI. This CDR3 is built from 14 residues. V lost 6 bases, J lost 5 bases, and 5 bases stayed unmatched. CDR3 residues: CASRWTGENNEQFF. In nucleotides, the CDR3 is TGTGCCAGCAGATGGACAGGGGAAAACAATGAGCAGTTCTTC. Complete variable domain (other parts from reference TRBV2 and TRBJ2-1): EPEVTQTPSHQVTQMGQEVILRCVPISNHLYFYWYRQILGQKVEFLVSFYNNEISEKSEIFDDQFSVERPDGSNFTLKIRSTKLEDSAMYFCASRWTGENNEQFFGPGTRLTVL.

In its sample, this clonotype ranks as medium-sized. V and J are TRBV28 and TRBJ1-5; weak D call: TRBD1 (5 bases). The V gene's germline CDR1 is MDHEN and CDR2 SYDVKM. CDR3 length equals 12 residues. Deletions cut 7 bases from V and 4 bases from J, with 8 bases between. The CDR3 nucleotides read TGTGCCAGCACAGGGAGGAATCAGCCCCAGCATTTT. It yields the protein CASTGRNQPQHF.

In this sample, this clonotype turned up many times. The V and J genes are TRBV19 and TRBJ1-5; 8 bases fit TRBD1. There are 15 residues in the CDR3. The germline V gene encodes CDR1 LNHDA and CDR2 SQIVND (reference sequence). With V trimmed by 5 bases and J by 0 bases, 3 bases remained unmatched. The CDR3 DNA sequence: TGTGCCAGTAGTTGGACAGGGTATAGCAATCAGCCCCAGCATTTT. Protein sequence: CASSWTGYSNQPQHF.

This clonotype was seen many times. The genes are TRBV7-2 and TRBJ2-2, with 9 bases fitting TRBD1. Unmatched junction bases numbered 10, after V lost 10 bases and J lost 1 base. CDR1 SGHTA and CDR2 FQGNSA come from the germline V gene. The CDR3 consists of 16 residues. The CDR3 DNA sequence: TGTGCCACTTACTCTAGACAGGGGGTGAACACCGGGGAGCTGTTTTTT. Its protein product is CATYSRQGVNTGELFF.

Comment on this clonotype: At one of its ends the junction is not consistent with the germline gene, which may arise from a read error. The chain carries TRBV3-1 and TRBJ1-2; no clear D gene. Germline CDR1 and CDR2: LGHDT and YNNKEL (reference sequence). The CDR3 runs 14 residues. CDR3 DNA sequence: TGTGCTAGCACCCAACAAGAGGGAATTGATGGCTACACCTTC. Translated: CASTQQEGIDGYTF.

Concerning this clonotype: This may stem from a read error, because a much larger clone lies one nucleotide away. The chain employs TRBV2 and TRBJ2-5, with D tentatively TRBD1 or TRBD2 (5 bases each). Between the trimmed V and J ends, which lost 4 bases and 3 bases, there was a span of 15 bases. Germline CDR1 and CDR2: SNHLY and FYNNEI. The CDR3 contains 15 residues. The CDR3: CASSGMGRNEETQYF. In nucleotides, the CDR3 is TGTGCCAGCAGTGGAATGGGACGGAATGAAGAGACCCAGTACTTC.

For this clonotype: The junction does not match germline at one end; this may be a read error. The V gene is TRBV10-3, the J gene TRBJ1-1, with 8 bases fitting TRBD1. The germline V gene encodes CDR1 ENHRY and CDR2 SYGVKD. The CDR3 length is 15 residues. CDR3 bases: TGTGCCATCAAAGCAGGGGGCGGAAGGAACACTAAAGCTTTCTTT. This gives the protein CAIKAGGGRNTKAFF.

The table lists this clonotype with many counts. The chain is built from TRBV4-1 and TRBJ1-3; a possible D gene is TRBD1 (6 bases). The CDR3 has 17 amino acids. Trimming pared 1 base from V and 2 bases from J, leaving 15 bases between. Germline V CDR1 and CDR2: MGHRA, YSYEKL. The CDR3 here is CASSQGFRRGAGNTIYF. Here the CDR3 DNA reads TGCGCCAGCAGCCAAGGGTTTCGAAGGGGGGCTGGAAACACCATATATTTT.

This clonotype was detected ten times or more. V and J are TRBV28 and TRBJ2-7; no clear D. The CDR3 consists of 11 residues. The germline gives CDR1 MDHEN, CDR2 SYDVKM. V was clipped by 8 bases and J by 3 bases, with 8 bases between them. Here the CDR3 DNA reads TGTGCCAGCGTGTCCGTCTACGAGCAGTACTTC. The encoded protein is CASVSVYEQYF. Together with reference TRBV28 and TRBJ2-7, the CDR3 gives the full variable domain: DVKVTQSSRYLVKRTGEKVFLECVQDMDHENMFWYRQDPGLGLRLIYFSYDVKMKEKGDIPEGYSVSREKKERFSLILESASTNQTSMYLCASVSVYEQYFGPGTRLTVT.

The V and J genes are TRBV30 and TRBJ2-5; perhaps D is TRBD1 or TRBD2 (6 bases each). The V gene's germline CDR1 is GTSNPN and CDR2 SVGIG (reference sequence). V lost 4 bases and J lost 4, with 10 bases in between. The CDR3 sequence is 12 residues long. CDR3 sequence: CAWTGASETQYF. CDR3 nucleotides: TGTGCCTGGACGGGGGCCTCAGAGACCCAGTACTTC. The full variable domain, in which reference TRBV30 and TRBJ2-5 provide the parts outside the CDR3, is SQTIHQWPATLVQPVGSPLSLECTVEGTSNPNLYWYRQAAGRGLQLLFYSVGIGQISSEVPQNLSASRPQDRQFILSSKKLLLSDSGFYLCAWTGASETQYFGPGTRLLVL.

V usage is TRBV5-4 and J usage is TRBJ2-5; possibly TRBD1 or TRBD2 for D (5 bases each). The germline gives CDR1 SGHNT, CDR2 YYREEE (reference sequence). Trimming pared 6 bases from V and 2 bases from J, leaving 14 bases between. CDR3 length: 14 amino acids. CDR3 coding DNA: TGTGCCAGCAACCATAGAGGGGTACAAGAGACCCAGTACTTC. Residues: CASNHRGVQETQYF.

This clonotype was counted many times. This chain links TRBV28 with TRBJ1-1; no clear D. V lost 6 bases and J lost 1, with 18 bases in between. Germline CDR1 and CDR2: MDHEN and SYDVKM. The CDR3 runs 16 residues. CDR3 DNA: TGTGCCAGCAGAAGTACCCGGGATCGAACGAACACTGAAGCTTTCTTT. It encodes CASRSTRDRTNTEAFF.

This clonotype was observed many times. CDR3 coding DNA: TGTGCCAGCAGACCGGGAGGCGGCAACTACGAGCAGTACTTC. Its translation: CASRPGGGNYEQYF. The J gene is TRBJ2-7, the V gene TRBV6-1, with TRBD2 identical over 7 bases. V was pared by 6 bases and J by 3 bases, with 8 bases of the junction left unmatched. There are 14 residues in the CDR3. Germline assignment: CDR1 MNHNS and CDR2 SASEGT.

This clonotype was detected ten times or more. This chain uses TRBV12-3 or TRBV12-4 with TRBJ2-1; D may correspond to TRBD1 or TRBD2 (5 bases each). With 2 bases removed from V and 8 bases from J, the gap between germline ends came to 16 bases. The CDR3 loop spans 15 amino acids. The CDR3 is CASSLWDLVDHEQFF. In nucleotides, the CDR3 is TGTGCCAGCAGTTTATGGGACCTAGTGGACCATGAGCAGTTCTTC.

A word on this clonotype: A read error is possible here, since a much larger clone lies one base away. V and J are TRBV7-2 and TRBJ2-7; D might be TRBD1 (7 bases). CDR3 size: 16 residues. Germline-derived CDR1 and CDR2 are SGHTA and FQGNSA. Trimming shortened V by 4 bases and J by 1 base, and 17 bases separated the two germline ends. The CDR3 here is CASSSNLEGQSYEQYF. CDR3 DNA sequence: TGTGCCAGCAGCTCCAACCTGGAGGGACAGTCCTACGAGCAGTACTTC.

In this sample, this clonotype turned up a few times. The chain has TRBV29-1 and TRBJ1-2; no firm D call. V gave up 1 base and J gave up 8 bases, with 23 bases separating them. Germline V gives CDR1 SQVTM, CDR2 ANQGSEA. The CDR3 loop spans 16 amino acids. The CDR3 coding sequence is TGCAGCGTTGAAGGGGATTTCGACGGGTGGTCGGGAGGCTACACCTTC. This codes for CSVEGDFDGWSGGYTF.

This clonotype was seen ten or more times. The genes are TRBV20-1 and TRBJ1-1; D unclear. V lost 1 base and J 8 bases, leaving 11 bases between the germline ends. Germline values: CDR1 DFQATT, CDR2 SNEGSKA (reference sequence). The CDR3 length is 12 residues. The CDR3 nucleotides are TGCAGTGCTAGAGGAGGGTCGGAGGAAGCTTTCTTT. Protein: CSARGGSEEAFF.

This clonotype was counted many times. This sequence joins TRBV28 and TRBJ1-5, with D possibly being TRBD1 (5 bases). The CDR3 extends over 16 amino acids. V lost 5 bases, J lost 2 bases, and 16 bases lay in between. From germline, CDR1 is MDHEN and CDR2 SYDVKM. The chain's CDR3 is CASSGRGKSRNQPQHF. CDR3 DNA sequence: TGTGCCAGCAGTGGGAGGGGCAAGTCCCGCAATCAGCCCCAGCATTTT.

On this clonotype: One base away lies a much larger clone, so this may be a sequencing read error. The V call is TRBV7-2, the J call TRBJ1-3; possible D gene TRBD1, 6 bases. Trimming removed 7 bases from V and 3 bases from J, with 19 bases in between. Germline assignment: CDR1 SGHTA and CDR2 FQGNSA. There are 16 residues in the CDR3. The CDR3 DNA follows: TGTGCCAGCATCTTGAATATGGGGGCGCTTGGAAACACCATATATTTT. Translating gives CASILNMGALGNTIYF.

This clonotype was detected ten times or more. The chain links TRBV7-7 to TRBJ1-5; the D is unclear. Germline assignment: CDR1 SSHAT and CDR2 FNYEAQ (reference sequence). This CDR3 contains 13 residues. The ends were cut back, 5 bases at V and 4 bases at J, with 9 bases in the middle. The CDR3 loop is CASSPDVNQPQHF. The CDR3 DNA follows: TGTGCCAGCAGCCCTGACGTAAATCAGCCCCAGCATTTT.

Only a few counts were recorded for this clonotype. This may be a read error, as it is one base from a much larger clone. V usage is TRBV15 and J usage is TRBJ1-1; D gene ambiguous. This CDR3 comprises 15 residues. CDR1 is LNHNV and CDR2 is YYDKDF in the germline V gene (reference sequence). The CDR3 nucleotides read TGTGCCGCCAGCAGAGATAGACACATTAACACTGAAGCTTTCTTT. Amino acid sequence: CAASRDRHINTEAFF.

This clonotype appeared many times. CDR3 coding DNA: TGTGCCAGCTCACCGGAGACGAACACTGAAGCTTTCTTT. Its translation is CASSPETNTEAFF. The chain links TRBV18 to TRBJ1-1; D gene uncertain. The germline V gene encodes CDR1 KGHSH and CDR2 LQKENI. The CDR3 extends over 13 amino acids. Trimming pared 3 bases from V and 1 base from J, leaving 6 bases between.

This clonotype appeared many times. This rearrangement joins TRBV4-1 to TRBJ1-6, with a possible D match to TRBD1 (5 bases). Trimming cost V 1 base and J 5 bases, with 12 bases left between them. CDR1 is MGHRA and CDR2 is YSYEKL in the germline V gene. This CDR3 is built from 16 residues. The CDR3 region has the DNA TGCGCCAGCAGCCAAGTCTGGGACGGGAATAATTCACCCCTCCACTTT. Its translation is CASSQVWDGNNSPLHF.

The chain joins TRBV20-1 to TRBJ2-5; TRBD2 agrees at 8 bases. Germline CDR1 reads DFQATT; CDR2 reads SNEGSKA (reference sequence). The CDR3 loop spans 14 amino acids. Losses at the gene ends were 3 bases for V and 4 bases for J; bases not matched to a gene: 7. DNA of the CDR3: TGCAGTGCTAGCTCATCGGGGGGGTTAGAGACCCAGTACTTC. Its protein product is CSASSSGGLETQYF.

This clonotype has a count of ten or more. The rearrangement joins TRBV4-1 to TRBJ2-1; D gene unclear. CDR1 and CDR2 from the germline V gene are MGHRA and YSYEKL. This CDR3 contains 13 residues. V gave up 1 base and J gave up 4 bases, with 5 bases separating them. The CDR3, as DNA: TGCGCCAGCAGCCAAGTGGTGTACAATGAGCAGTTCTTC. Translation gives CASSQVVYNEQFF.

There are a few counts of this clonotype. This chain uses TRBV19 with TRBJ2-7, with 8 bases identical to TRBD1. This CDR3 region has 15 residues. V shed 3 bases and J 7 bases; nucleotides not matched to a gene: 11. Germline V lookup: CDR1 LNHDA, CDR2 SQIVND (reference sequence). CDR3: CASSMEYRGVFEQYF. CDR3 nucleotide sequence: TGTGCCAGTAGTATGGAGTACAGGGGGGTTTTTGAGCAGTACTTC.

Notes on this clonotype: With a much larger clone just one base away, this may be a read error. The CDR3 nucleotides read TGTGCCGGCAGCCAAGCAGATACGCAGTATTTT. It is translated as CAGSQADTQYF. This chain uses TRBV3-1 with TRBJ2-3; no firm D call. The CDR3 totals 11 residues. In germline, CDR1 is LGHDT, CDR2 YNNKEL (reference sequence).

This clonotype was detected many times. The gene calls are TRBV6-1 and TRBJ1-5, with TRBD1 matching over 9 bases. J gave up 0 bases and V 5 bases, and 5 bases lay outside the gene matches. This CDR3 comprises 16 residues. Per germline, CDR1 MNHNS and CDR2 SASEGT. The CDR3 bases are TGTGCCAGCAGTCTACAGGGGGCAGGTAGCAATCAGCCCCAGCATTTT. Amino acid sequence: CASSLQGAGSNQPQHF.

This clonotype was found many times. The V gene is TRBV25-1, the J gene TRBJ1-2; 9 positions agree with TRBD1. This CDR3 region has 16 residues. CDR1 MGHDK and CDR2 SYGVNS come from the germline V gene. V shed 5 bases and J 6 bases; nucleotides not matched to a gene: 13. The CDR3 spells CASSSGTGLPRDGYTF. The CDR3 DNA sequence: TGTGCCAGCAGTTCCGGGACAGGGCTCCCTAGAGATGGCTACACCTTC.

V usage is TRBV7-9 and J usage is TRBJ2-5; possible D gene TRBD2, 5 bases. The germline V and J ends were trimmed by 11 bases and 9 bases, with 19 bases remaining between them. Germline V gene sequence: CDR1 SEHNR, CDR2 FQNEAQ (reference sequence). This CDR3 contains 12 residues. CDR3 sequence: CAVSFYTEAQYF. CDR3 sequence (DNA): TGTGCCGTCAGCTTCTATACGGAGGCCCAGTACTTC.